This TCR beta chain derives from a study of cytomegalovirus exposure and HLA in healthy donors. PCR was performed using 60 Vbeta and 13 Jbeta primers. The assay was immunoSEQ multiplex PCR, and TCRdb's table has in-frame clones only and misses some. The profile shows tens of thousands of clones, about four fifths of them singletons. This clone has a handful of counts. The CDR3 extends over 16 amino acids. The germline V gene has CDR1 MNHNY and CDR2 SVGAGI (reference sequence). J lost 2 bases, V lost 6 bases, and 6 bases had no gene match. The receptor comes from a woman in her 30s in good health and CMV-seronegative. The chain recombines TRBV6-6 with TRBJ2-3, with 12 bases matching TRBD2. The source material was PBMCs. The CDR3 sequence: CASSPTSGGNTDTQYF. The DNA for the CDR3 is TGTGCCAGCAGCCCTACTAGCGGGGGGAACACAGATACGCAGTATTTT.